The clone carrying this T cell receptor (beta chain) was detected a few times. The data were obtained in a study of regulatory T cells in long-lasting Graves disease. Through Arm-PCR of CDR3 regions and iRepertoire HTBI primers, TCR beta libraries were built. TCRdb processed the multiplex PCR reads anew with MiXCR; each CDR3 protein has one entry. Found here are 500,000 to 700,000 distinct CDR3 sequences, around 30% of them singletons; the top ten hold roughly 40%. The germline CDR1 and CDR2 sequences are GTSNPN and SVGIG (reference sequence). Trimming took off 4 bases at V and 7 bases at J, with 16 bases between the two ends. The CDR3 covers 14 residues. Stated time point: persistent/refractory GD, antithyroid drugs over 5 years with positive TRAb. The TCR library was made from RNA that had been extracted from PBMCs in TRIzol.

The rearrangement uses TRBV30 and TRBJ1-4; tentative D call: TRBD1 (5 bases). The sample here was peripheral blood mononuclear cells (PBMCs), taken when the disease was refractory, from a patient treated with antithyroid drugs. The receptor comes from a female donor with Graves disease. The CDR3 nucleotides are TGTGCCTGGACCCCCCTGGGGGTGGGTGAAAAACTGTTTTTT. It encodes CAWTPLGVGEKLFF. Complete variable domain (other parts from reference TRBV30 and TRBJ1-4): SQTIHQWPATLVQPVGSPLSLECTVEGTSNPNLYWYRQAAGRGLQLLFYSVGIGQISSEVPQNLSASRPQDRQFILSSKKLLLSDSGFYLCAWTPLGVGEKLFFGSGTQLSVL.